These 9 T cell receptor beta chains share one sample of origin, sequenced in a study of memory CD4+ T cells and cytomegalovirus serostatus. The sort gate was single viable CD3+CD4+CD8-CD45RO+ cells for memory CD4+ T cells. The table came from immunoSEQ multiplex PCR; TCRdb's copy has only in-frame clones and leaves some out. The sample carries about 61,000 clones, over 60% recorded once. The specimen sequenced was memory CD4+ T cells from blood. All receptors come from an adult in good health and CMV-seronegative. Some clones in this sample may be carry-over from other donors' samples.

This clone has more than one count but fewer than ten. The rearrangement uses TRBV6-5 and TRBJ1-2, with 7 bases that match TRBD1. The CDR3 has 15 amino acids. With 1 base clipped from V and 3 bases from J, the junction kept 5 bases outside the gene matches. Germline V gene data show CDR1 as MNHEY and CDR2 as SVGAGI. CDR3 DNA: TGTGCCAGCAGTTACTTGACAGGGCGAGACTATGGCTACACCTTC. This gives the protein CASSYLTGRDYGYTF.

This chain links TRBV5-1 with TRBJ1-2, with D maybe TRBD1 (6 bases). Trimming removed 6 bases at V and 8 bases at J, with 20 bases between. The CDR3 is made up of 14 amino acids. The germline V gene has CDR1 SGHRS and CDR2 YFSETQ. The CDR3, as DNA: TGCGCCAGCACCAGGGGTGGCGGGGCGGAAGGCTACACCTTC. This codes for CASTRGGGAEGYTF.

For this clone: Distinct nucleotide sequences in the sample also encode this CDR3. The chain combines TRBV7-2 with TRBJ2-2; D unresolved. CDR3 size: 14 residues. The germline V gene has CDR1 SGHTA and CDR2 FQGNSA. Trimming left V 1 base short and J 1 base short, with 4 bases between. The CDR3 DNA sequence: TGTGCCAGCAGCTTAGATTGGAACACCGGGGAGCTGTTTTTT. Amino acids: CASSLDWNTGELFF.

The chain has TRBV12-5 and TRBJ2-2, with 11 bases aligning to TRBD2. The J segment lost 0 bases and the V segment lost 7 bases, leaving 10 bases of the junction unmatched. The CDR3 has 18 residues. Per germline, CDR1 LGHNT and CDR2 FRNRAP. CDR3 DNA sequence: TGTGCTAGTGCTAAAGGAACTAGCGGGGGAACGAACACCGGGGAGCTGTTTTTT. Protein product: CASAKGTSGGTNTGELFF.

The V call is TRBV18, the J call TRBJ1-3, with D maybe TRBD1 (5 bases). V lost 3 bases, J lost 4 bases, and 16 bases lay in between. The CDR3 sequence is 16 residues long. In germline, CDR1 is KGHSH, CDR2 LQKENI. The CDR3 loop reads CASSPSEGTMGNTIYF. CDR3 DNA: TGTGCCAGCTCACCTTCTGAAGGGACGATGGGAAACACCATATATTTT. Supplemented by reference TRBV18 and TRBJ1-3, the full variable domain reads NAGVMQNPRHLVRRRGQEARLRCSPMKGHSHVYWYRQLPEEGLKFMVYLQKENIIDESGMPKERFSAEFPKEGPSILRIQQVVRGDSAAYFCASSPSEGTMGNTIYFGEGSWLTVV.

V and J are TRBV18 and TRBJ1-3; 9 nucleotides align to TRBD1. This CDR3 has 16 amino acids. V dropped 5 bases and J dropped 4; count of bases not matched to a gene: 9. Germline loops: CDR1 KGHSH, CDR2 LQKENI. CDR3 coding DNA: TGTGCCAGCTCAAACCCGGGACAGGGCTACGGAAACACCATATATTTT. Translation gives CASSNPGQGYGNTIYF.

This clone has more than one count but fewer than ten. V and J are TRBV29-1 and TRBJ1-4; possibly TRBD1 for D (6 bases). The germline V and J ends were trimmed by 6 bases and 4 bases, with 9 bases remaining between them. The CDR3 has 12 amino acids. CDR1 and CDR2 from the germline V gene are SQVTM and ANQGSEA. The CDR3, as DNA: TGCAGCGTCACAGGGATTAATGAAAAACTGTTTTTT. This codes for CSVTGINEKLFF.

The rearrangement uses TRBV6-4 and TRBJ2-1; D unclear. CDR3 length equals 13 residues. Germline V gene data show CDR1 as MRHNA and CDR2 as SNTAGT. V shed 2 bases and J shed 6 bases, with 8 bases lying between them. Written as DNA, the CDR3 is TGTGCCAGCAGTGACGTGAGTTTCAATGAGCAGTTCTTC. Translation: CASSDVSFNEQFF.

This chain connects TRBV2 to TRBJ2-2; 7 bases agree with TRBD1. V gave up 6 bases and J gave up 4 bases; unmatched junction bases: 5. Germline CDR1 SNHLY, CDR2 FYNNEI. This CDR3 has 14 amino acids. In DNA form, the CDR3 reads TGTGCCAGCAGCTTAGACAGGGCCACCGGGGAGCTGTTTTTT. This sequence encodes CASSLDRATGELFF.